This TCR beta chain emerged from a study of response to subunit inactivated influenza vaccine. Regarding the study as a whole: Researchers suggested that each seasonal influenza vaccination recruits few new T cells.

A note on this clonotype: Its cognate antigen is unknown.

TCRdb redid the calling of the RT-PCR reads with MiXCR, one entry per CDR3 protein. This table has 530,000 or so distinct CDR3 sequences, 25% appearing once. Per the germline V gene, CDR1 is SGHRS and CDR2 is YFSETQ. V gave up 6 bases and J gave up 0 bases; unmatched junction bases: 13. The CDR3 runs 17 residues. The TCR comes from a man aged 50 to 60 who received an inactivated influenza vaccine. Source: CD4+ T cells sorted from PBMCs, taken approximately 5 days after vaccination. The chain links TRBV5-1 to TRBJ2-3; 7 bases match TRBD1. CDR3: CASTAAMTGLSTDTQYF. The CDR3, as DNA: TGCGCCAGCACCGCCGCGATGACAGGGCTTAGCACAGATACGCAGTATTTT.